This TCR beta chain is from a study of CD8+ T cells in alopecia areata. The V and J ends lost 9 bases and 10 bases respectively, with 11 bases between them. The CDR3 consists of 10 residues. Germline loops: CDR1 SGHTA, CDR2 FQGTGA. Treatment of the sample: oral pan-JAK inhibitor, 5-10 mg twice daily. The study team obtained lesional scalp punch biopsies and peripheral blood from alopecia areata patients. Extracted RNA was reverse transcribed into cDNA, the sequencing template. Repertoires were generated with immunoSEQ multiplex PCR, while TCRdb's copy carries only in-frame clones and drops some. The sample carries fewer than 8,000 clones, roughly 60% recorded once.

The chain links TRBV7-3 to TRBJ2-3, with D possibly TRBD2 on 5 matching bases. The sequencing here drew on skin, taken at week 4, from a patient treated with tofacitinib. The sequence was obtained from a human donor with alopecia areata. CDR3 region: CASQRPAQYF. CDR3 coding DNA: TGTGCCAGTCAGCGGCCAGCGCAGTATTTT.